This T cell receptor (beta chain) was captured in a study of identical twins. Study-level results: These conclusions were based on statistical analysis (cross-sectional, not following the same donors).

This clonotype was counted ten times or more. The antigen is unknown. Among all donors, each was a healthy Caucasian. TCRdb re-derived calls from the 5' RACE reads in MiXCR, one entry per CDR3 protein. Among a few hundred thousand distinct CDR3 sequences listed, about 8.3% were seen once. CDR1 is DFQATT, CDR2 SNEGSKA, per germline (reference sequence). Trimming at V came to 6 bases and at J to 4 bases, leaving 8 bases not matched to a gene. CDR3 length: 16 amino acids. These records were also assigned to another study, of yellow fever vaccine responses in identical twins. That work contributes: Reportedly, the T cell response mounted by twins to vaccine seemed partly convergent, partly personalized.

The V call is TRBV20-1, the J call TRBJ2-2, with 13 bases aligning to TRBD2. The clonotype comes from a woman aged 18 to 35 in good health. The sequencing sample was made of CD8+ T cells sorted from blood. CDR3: CSAKGLAGARTGELFF. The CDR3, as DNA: TGCAGTGCCAAAGGACTAGCGGGGGCCCGCACCGGGGAGCTGTTTTTT.